The 14 T cell receptor beta chains reported below all come from one sample, sequenced in a study of early T cells in non-severe SARS-CoV-2 infection. MiXCR was run by TCRdb on the 5' RACE reads, yielding one entry per CDR3 protein. The sample shows approximately 57,000 distinct CDR3 sequences, roughly an eighth of them seen only once. Sequencing was done on a sample of whole blood. The receptors here all came from an adult who was a healthcare worker with PCR-confirmed SARS-CoV-2 infection or an uninfected control (not recorded which).

This chain connects TRBV7-9 to TRBJ2-7; D is perhaps TRBD1 (6 bases). The CDR3 has 12 residues. V was shortened by 4 bases and J by 13 bases, with 17 bases between the two germline ends. Looked up from germline, CDR1 is SEHNR and CDR2 is FQNEAQ (reference sequence). CDR3 sequence (DNA): TGTGCCAGCAGCTGGACCTCACAGGGATTCTACTTC. Translating gives CASSWTSQGFYF.

This clonotype was recorded at least ten times. The V and J genes are TRBV12-3 or TRBV12-4 and TRBJ1-1, with D tentatively TRBD1 (6 bases). V was clipped by 6 bases and J by 5 bases, with 19 bases between them. This CDR3 has 15 residues. CDR3 DNA: TGTGCCAGCAGAGAAAGACAGGTTCGGGAGACTGAAGCTTTCTTT. Its translation: CASRERQVRETEAFF.

V usage is TRBV30 and J usage is TRBJ2-3, with D possibly being TRBD1 (5 bases). The length of the CDR3 is 14 residues. CDR1 GTSNPN and CDR2 SVGIG come from the germline V gene (reference sequence). Trimming removed 1 base at V and 3 bases at J, with 11 bases between. CDR3 DNA: TGTGCCTGGAGTGGGGGCCGGCCGACAGATACGCAGTATTTT. This gives the protein CAWSGGRPTDTQYF.

This clonotype was counted only a few times. The chain links TRBV6-2 or TRBV6-3 to TRBJ2-7; weak D call: TRBD1 (5 bases). Trimming pared 5 bases from V and 1 base from J, leaving 18 bases between. Germline CDR1 reads MNHEY; CDR2 reads SVGEGT. This CDR3 contains 16 residues. The CDR3: CASSRPPWGGSYEQYF. In nucleotides, the CDR3 is TGTGCCAGCAGTCGCCCCCCTTGGGGCGGATCCTACGAGCAGTACTTC.

This chain joins TRBV20-1 and TRBJ1-1, with unresolved D. Germline V gene data show CDR1 as DFQATT and CDR2 as SNEGSKA (reference sequence). Trimming shortened V by 0 bases and J by 7 bases, and 9 bases separated the two germline ends. This CDR3 is built from 12 residues. The CDR3 region is CSARDNGIEAFF. For the CDR3, the DNA is TGCAGTGCTAGAGATAACGGGATTGAAGCTTTCTTT.

J is TRBJ2-7 and V is TRBV12-5, with D maybe TRBD1 (6 bases). The CDR3 is 11 residues long. Germline V gene data show CDR1 as LGHNT and CDR2 as FRNRAP. Trimming took 4 bases from V and 9 from J, leaving 10 bases between them. For the CDR3, the DNA is TGTGCTAGTGGTTACGGGACACGGCAGTACTTC. Translating it yields CASGYGTRQYF.

This clonotype has only a few counts. The J gene is TRBJ1-6, the V gene TRBV12-3 or TRBV12-4; TRBD1 is a possible D gene (6 bases). V lost 1 base and J 5 bases, leaving 12 bases between the germline ends. The CDR3 is made up of 16 amino acids. The CDR3 region has the DNA TGTGCCAGCAGTTTAGAGTGGCCAGGGGATAATTCACCCCTCCACTTT. It is translated as CASSLEWPGDNSPLHF.

The chain carries TRBV20-1 and TRBJ2-3; 9 bases map to TRBD2. CDR1 and CDR2 from the germline V gene are DFQATT and SNEGSKA (reference sequence). The CDR3 spans 15 residues. The junction had 3 bases not matched to a gene; V was cut back by 1 base and J by 1 base. This CDR3 is CSARVPSGGTDTQYF. CDR3 coding DNA: TGCAGTGCTAGAGTTCCTAGCGGGGGCACAGATACGCAGTATTTT.

This clonotype was seen more than once but under ten times. The chain is built from TRBV6-4 and TRBJ2-3, with TRBD2 matching 10 bases. The CDR3 contains 15 residues. The V and J ends lost 3 bases and 4 bases, in that order; junction bases with no gene match: 4. CDR1 MRHNA and CDR2 SNTAGT come from the germline V gene. The CDR3 nucleotides are TGTGCCAGCAGTGAAAAAAGCGGGGGGGCAGATACGCAGTATTTT. Protein product: CASSEKSGGADTQYF.

The chain uses TRBV20-1 and TRBJ2-6; D unclear. The CDR3 runs 15 residues. The V end lost 1 base, the J end lost 2 bases, and 9 bases lay between the germline ends. The germline V gene encodes CDR1 DFQATT and CDR2 SNEGSKA (reference sequence). The CDR3 sequence: CSARAIMAGANVLTF. The CDR3 coding sequence is TGCAGTGCTAGAGCTATCATGGCTGGGGCCAACGTCCTGACTTTC.

This clonotype came up a few times. The rearrangement uses TRBV27 and TRBJ2-4; 10 positions match TRBD1. V shed 5 bases and J 6 bases; nucleotides not matched to a gene: 7. Germline loops: CDR1 MNHEY, CDR2 SMNVEV (reference sequence). This CDR3 has 15 residues. CDR3 sequence: CASSEGQGSGNIQYF. DNA of the CDR3: TGTGCCAGCAGTGAGGGACAGGGGAGCGGAAACATTCAGTACTTC.

Only a few counts were recorded for this clonotype. The rearrangement links TRBV9 to TRBJ2-7, with D perhaps matching TRBD1 (6 bases). In germline, CDR1 is SGDLS, CDR2 YYNGEE. Trimming pared 0 bases from V and 5 bases from J, leaving 12 bases between. The CDR3 is made up of 14 amino acids. The CDR3 region has the DNA TGTGCCAGCAGCGTAGGCCCAGGGGCTAACGAGCAGTACTTC. Encoded protein: CASSVGPGANEQYF.

This clonotype showed up many times. The V and J genes are TRBV4-3 and TRBJ1-2; D is perhaps TRBD1 (5 bases). V was shortened by 4 bases and J by 2 bases, with 11 bases between the two germline ends. The CDR3 runs 14 residues. The germline CDR1 and CDR2 sequences are LGHNA and YSLEER. The CDR3 is CASSPTQENYGYTF. The DNA of the CDR3 is TGCGCCAGCAGCCCGACACAGGAGAACTATGGCTACACCTTC.

This clonotype was picked up many times. V usage is TRBV11-2 and J usage is TRBJ2-1, with unresolved D. V was trimmed by 3 bases and J by 5 bases, leaving 5 bases between them. CDR3 size: 12 residues. Germline CDR1 and CDR2: SGHAT and FQNNGV. The CDR3 nucleotides read TGTGCCAGCAGCTTGACCGACAATGAGCAGTTCTTC. Translated, it gives CASSLTDNEQFF.